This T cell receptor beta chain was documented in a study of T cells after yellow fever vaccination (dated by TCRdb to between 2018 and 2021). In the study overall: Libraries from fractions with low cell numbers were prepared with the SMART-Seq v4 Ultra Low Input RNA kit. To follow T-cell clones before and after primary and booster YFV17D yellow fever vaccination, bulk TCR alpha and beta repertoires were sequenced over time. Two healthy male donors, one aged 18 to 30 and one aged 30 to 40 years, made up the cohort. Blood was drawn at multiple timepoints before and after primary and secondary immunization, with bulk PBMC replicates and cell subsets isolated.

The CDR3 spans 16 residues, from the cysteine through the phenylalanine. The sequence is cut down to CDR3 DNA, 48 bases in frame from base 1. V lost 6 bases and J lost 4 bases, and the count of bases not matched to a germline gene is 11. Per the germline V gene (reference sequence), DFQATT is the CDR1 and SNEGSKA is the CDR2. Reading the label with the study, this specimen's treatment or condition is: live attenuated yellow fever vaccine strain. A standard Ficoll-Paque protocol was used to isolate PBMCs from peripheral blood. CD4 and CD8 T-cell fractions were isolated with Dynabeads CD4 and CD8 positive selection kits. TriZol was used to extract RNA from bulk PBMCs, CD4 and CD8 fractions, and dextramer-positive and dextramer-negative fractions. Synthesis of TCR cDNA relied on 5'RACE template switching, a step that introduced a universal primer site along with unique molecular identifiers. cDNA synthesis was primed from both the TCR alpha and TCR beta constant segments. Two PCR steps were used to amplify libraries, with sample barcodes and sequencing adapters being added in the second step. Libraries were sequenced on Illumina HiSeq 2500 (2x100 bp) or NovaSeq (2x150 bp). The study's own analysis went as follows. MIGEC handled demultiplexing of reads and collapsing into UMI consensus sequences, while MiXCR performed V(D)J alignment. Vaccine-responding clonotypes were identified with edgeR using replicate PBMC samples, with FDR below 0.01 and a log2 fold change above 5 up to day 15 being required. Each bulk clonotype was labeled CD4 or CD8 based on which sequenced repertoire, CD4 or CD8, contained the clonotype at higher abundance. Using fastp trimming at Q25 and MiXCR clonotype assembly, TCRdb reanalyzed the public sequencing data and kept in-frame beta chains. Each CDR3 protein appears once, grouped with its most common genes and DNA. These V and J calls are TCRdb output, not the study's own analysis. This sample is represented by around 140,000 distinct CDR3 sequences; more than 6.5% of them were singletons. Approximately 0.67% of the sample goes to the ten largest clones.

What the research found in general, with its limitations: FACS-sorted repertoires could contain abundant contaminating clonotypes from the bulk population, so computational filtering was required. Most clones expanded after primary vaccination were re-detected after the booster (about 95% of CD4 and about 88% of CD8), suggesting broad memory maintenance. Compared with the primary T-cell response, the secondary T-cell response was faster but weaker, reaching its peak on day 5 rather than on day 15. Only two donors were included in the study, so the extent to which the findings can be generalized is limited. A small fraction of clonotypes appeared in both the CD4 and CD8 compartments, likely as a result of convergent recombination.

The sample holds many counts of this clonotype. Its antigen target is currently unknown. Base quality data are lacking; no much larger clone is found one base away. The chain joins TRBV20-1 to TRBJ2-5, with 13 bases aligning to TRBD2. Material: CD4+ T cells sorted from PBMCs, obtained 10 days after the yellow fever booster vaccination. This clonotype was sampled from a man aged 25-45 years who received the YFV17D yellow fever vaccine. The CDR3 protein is CSAIRTSGSDPETQYF. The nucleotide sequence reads TGCAGTGCCATCCGGACTAGCGGGAGCGACCCAGAGACCCAGTACTTC.